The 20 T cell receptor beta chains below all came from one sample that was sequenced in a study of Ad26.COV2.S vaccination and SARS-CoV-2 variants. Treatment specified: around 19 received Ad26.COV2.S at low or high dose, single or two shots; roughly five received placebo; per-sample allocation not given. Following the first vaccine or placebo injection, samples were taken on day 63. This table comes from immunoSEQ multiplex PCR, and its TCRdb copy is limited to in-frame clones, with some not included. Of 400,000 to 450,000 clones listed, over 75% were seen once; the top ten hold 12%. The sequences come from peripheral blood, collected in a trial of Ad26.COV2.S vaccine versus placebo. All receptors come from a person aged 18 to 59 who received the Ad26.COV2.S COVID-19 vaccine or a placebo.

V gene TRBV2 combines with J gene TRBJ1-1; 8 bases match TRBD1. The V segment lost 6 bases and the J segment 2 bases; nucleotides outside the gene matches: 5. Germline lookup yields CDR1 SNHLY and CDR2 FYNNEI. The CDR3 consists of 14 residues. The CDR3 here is CASSVQGVNTEAFF. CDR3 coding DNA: TGTGCCAGCAGCGTACAGGGGGTAAACACTGAAGCTTTCTTT.

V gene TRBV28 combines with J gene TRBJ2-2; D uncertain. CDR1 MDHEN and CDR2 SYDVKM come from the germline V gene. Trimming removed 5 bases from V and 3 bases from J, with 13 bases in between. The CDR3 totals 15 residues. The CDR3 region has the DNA TGTGCCAGCAGTCTCGGGCTGGCCTACACCGGGGAGCTGTTTTTT. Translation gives CASSLGLAYTGELFF.

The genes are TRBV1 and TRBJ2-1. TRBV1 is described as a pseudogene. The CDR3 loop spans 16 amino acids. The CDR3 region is CTSSQGASDSYNEQFF. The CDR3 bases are TGCACCAGCAGCCAAGGGGCTAGTGACTCCTACAATGAGCAGTTCTTC.

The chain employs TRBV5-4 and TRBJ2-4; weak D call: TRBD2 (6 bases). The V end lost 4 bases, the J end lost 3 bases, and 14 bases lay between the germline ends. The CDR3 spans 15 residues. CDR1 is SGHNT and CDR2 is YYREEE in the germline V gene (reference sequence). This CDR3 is CASSDGTLGKNIQYF. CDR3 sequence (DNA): TGTGCCAGCAGCGATGGGACTTTAGGCAAAAACATTCAGTACTTC.

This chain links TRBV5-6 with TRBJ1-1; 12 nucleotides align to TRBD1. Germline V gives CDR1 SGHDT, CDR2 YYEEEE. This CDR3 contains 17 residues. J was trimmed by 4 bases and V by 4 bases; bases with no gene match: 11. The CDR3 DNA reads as TGTGCCAGCAGCCGGGGGACAGGGGGCGATTGGGTCACTGAAGCTTTCTTT. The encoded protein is CASSRGTGGDWVTEAFF.

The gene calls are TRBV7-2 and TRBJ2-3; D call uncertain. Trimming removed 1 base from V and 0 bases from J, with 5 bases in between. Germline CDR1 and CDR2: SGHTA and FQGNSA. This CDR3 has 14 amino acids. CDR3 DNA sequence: TGTGCCAGCAGCTTAGTCGGGAGCACAGATACGCAGTATTTT. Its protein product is CASSLVGSTDTQYF. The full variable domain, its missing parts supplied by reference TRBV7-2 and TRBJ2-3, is GAGVSQSPSNKVTEKGKDVELRCDPISGHTALYWYRQSLGQGLEFLIYFQGNSAPDKSGLPSDRFSAERTGGSVSTLTIQRTQQEDSAVYLCASSLVGSTDTQYFGPGTRLTVL.

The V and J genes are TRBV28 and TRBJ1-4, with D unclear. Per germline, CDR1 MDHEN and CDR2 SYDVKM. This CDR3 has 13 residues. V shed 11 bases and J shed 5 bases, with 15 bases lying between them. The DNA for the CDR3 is TGTGCCGGGAGTAGCAGGACGAATGAAAAACTGTTTTTT. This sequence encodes CAGSSRTNEKLFF. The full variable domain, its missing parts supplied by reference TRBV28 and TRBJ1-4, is DVKVTQSSRYLVKRTGEKVFLECVQDMDHENMFWYRQDPGLGLRLIYFSYDVKMKEKGDIPEGYSVSREKKERFSLILESASTNQTSMYLCAGSSRTNEKLFFGSGTQLSVL.

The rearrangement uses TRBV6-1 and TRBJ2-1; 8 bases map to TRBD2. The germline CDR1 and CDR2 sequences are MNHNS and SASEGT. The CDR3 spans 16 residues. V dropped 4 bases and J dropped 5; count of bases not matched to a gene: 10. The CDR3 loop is CASSASGTRGNNEQFF. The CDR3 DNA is TGTGCCAGCAGTGCCTCCGGGACTAGAGGGAACAATGAGCAGTTCTTC.

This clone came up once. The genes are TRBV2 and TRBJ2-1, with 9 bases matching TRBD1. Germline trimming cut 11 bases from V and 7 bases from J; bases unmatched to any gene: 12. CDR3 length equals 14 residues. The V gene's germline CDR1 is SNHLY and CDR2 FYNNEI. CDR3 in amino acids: CAGAGTGSPNEQFF. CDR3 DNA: TGTGCCGGGGCCGGGACAGGGTCCCCGAATGAGCAGTTCTTC. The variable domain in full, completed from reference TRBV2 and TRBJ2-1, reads EPEVTQTPSHQVTQMGQEVILRCVPISNHLYFYWYRQILGQKVEFLVSFYNNEISEKSEIFDDQFSVERPDGSNFTLKIRSTKLEDSAMYFCAGAGTGSPNEQFFGPGTRLTVL.

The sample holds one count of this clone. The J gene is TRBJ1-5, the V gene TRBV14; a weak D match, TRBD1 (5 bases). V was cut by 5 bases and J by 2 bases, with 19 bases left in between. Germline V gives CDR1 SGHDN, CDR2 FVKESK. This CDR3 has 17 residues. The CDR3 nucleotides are TGTGCCAGCAGCAGTACTATAGACAGTAAGGGCAATCAGCCCCAGCATTTT. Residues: CASSSTIDSKGNQPQHF.

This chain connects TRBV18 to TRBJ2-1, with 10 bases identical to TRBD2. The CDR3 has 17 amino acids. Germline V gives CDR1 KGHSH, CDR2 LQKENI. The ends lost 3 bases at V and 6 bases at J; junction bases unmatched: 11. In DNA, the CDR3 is TGTGCCAGCTCACCGCTCCCTAGCGGGAGTTTTGCCAATGAGCAGTTCTTC. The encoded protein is CASSPLPSGSFANEQFF.

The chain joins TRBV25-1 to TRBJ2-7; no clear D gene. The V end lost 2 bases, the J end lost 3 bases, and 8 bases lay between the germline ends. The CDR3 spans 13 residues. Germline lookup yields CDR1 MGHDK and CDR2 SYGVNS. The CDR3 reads CASSEGPDYEQYF. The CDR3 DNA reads TGTGCCAGCAGTGAAGGGCCCGACTACGAGCAGTACTTC.

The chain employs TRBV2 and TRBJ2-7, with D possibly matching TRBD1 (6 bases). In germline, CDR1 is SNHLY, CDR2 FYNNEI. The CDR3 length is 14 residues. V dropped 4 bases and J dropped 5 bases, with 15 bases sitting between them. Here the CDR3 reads CASSGPTGYHEQYF. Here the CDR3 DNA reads TGTGCCAGCAGTGGTCCGACAGGCTACCACGAGCAGTACTTC.

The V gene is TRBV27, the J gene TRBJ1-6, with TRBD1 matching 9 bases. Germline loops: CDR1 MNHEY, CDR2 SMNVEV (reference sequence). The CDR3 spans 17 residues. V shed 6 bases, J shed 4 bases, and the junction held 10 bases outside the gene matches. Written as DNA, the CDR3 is TGTGCCAGCAGCCAACCTCCGGGACAGGGATATAATTCACCCCTCCACTTT. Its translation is CASSQPPGQGYNSPLHF.

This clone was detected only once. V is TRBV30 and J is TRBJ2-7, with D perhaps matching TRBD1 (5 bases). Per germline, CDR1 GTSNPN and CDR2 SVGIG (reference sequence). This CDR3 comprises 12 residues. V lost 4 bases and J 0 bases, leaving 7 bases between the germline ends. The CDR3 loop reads CAWKGFSYEQYF. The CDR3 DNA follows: TGTGCCTGGAAGGGGTTCTCCTACGAGCAGTACTTC.

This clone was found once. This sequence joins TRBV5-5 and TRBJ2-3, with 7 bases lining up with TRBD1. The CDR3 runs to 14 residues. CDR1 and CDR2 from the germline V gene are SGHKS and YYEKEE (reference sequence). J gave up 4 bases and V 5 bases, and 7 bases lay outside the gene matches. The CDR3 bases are TGTGCCAGCAGTAGACAGGGTATCGCAGATACGCAGTATTTT. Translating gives CASSRQGIADTQYF.

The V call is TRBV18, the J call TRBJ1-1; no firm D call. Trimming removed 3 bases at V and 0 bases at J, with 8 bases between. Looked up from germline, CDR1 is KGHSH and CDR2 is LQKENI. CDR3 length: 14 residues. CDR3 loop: CASSPVAMNTEAFF. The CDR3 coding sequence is TGTGCCAGCTCACCGGTCGCGATGAACACTGAAGCTTTCTTT.

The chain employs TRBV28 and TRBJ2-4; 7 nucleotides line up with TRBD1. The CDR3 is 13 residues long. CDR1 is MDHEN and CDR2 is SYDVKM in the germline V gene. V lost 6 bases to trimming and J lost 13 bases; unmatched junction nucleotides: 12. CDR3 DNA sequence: TGTGCCAGCAGCCCCCAACTACCGGGACAGCAGTACTTC. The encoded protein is CASSPQLPGQQYF.

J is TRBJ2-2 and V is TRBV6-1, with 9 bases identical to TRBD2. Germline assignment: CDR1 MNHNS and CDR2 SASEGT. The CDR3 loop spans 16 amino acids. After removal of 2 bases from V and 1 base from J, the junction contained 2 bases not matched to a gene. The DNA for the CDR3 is TGTGCCAGCAGTGAACGACTAGCGGTGAACACCGGGGAGCTGTTTTTT. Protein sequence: CASSERLAVNTGELFF.

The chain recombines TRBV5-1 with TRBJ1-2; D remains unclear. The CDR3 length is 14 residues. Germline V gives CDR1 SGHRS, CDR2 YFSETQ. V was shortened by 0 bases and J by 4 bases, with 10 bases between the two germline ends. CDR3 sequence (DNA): TGCGCCAGCAGCTTGGGCCTCTTCGGCTATGGCTACACCTTC. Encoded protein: CASSLGLFGYGYTF.